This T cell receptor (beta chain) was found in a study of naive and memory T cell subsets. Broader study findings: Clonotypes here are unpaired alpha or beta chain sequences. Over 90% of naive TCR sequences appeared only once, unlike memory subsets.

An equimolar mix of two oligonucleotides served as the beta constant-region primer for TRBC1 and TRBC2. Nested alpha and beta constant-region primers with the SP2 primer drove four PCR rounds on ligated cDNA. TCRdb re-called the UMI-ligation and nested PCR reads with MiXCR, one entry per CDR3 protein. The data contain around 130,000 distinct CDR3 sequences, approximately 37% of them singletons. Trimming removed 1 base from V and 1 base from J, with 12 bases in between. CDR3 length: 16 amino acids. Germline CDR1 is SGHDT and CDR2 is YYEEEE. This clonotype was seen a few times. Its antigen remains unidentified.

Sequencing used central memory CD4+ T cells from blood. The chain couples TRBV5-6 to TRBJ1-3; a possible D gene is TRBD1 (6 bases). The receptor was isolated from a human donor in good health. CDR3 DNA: TGTGCCAGCAGCTTGAAGGGGGGCGCTTCTGGAAACACCATATATTTT. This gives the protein CASSLKGGASGNTIYF. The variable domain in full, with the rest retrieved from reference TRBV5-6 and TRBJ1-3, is DAGVTQSPTHLIKTRGQQVTLRCSPKSGHDTVSWYQQALGQGPQFIFQYYEEEERQRGNFPDRFSGHQFPNYSSELNVNALLLGDSALYLCASSLKGGASGNTIYFGEGSWLTVV.